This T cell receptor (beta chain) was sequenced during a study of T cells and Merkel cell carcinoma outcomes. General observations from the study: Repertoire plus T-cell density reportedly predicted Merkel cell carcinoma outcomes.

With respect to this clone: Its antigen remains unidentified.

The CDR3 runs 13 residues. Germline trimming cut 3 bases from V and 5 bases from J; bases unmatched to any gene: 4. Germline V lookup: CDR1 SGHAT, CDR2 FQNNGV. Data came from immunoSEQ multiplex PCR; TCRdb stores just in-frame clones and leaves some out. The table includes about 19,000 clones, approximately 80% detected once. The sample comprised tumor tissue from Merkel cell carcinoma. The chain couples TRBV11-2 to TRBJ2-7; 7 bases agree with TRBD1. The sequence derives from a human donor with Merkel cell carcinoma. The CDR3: CASSFGTANEQYF. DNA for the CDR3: TGTGCCAGCAGCTTCGGGACAGCTAACGAGCAGTACTTC.